The source of this T cell receptor (beta chain) is a study of beta chain features in type 1 diabetes. Study results and limitations: Researchers reported that naive, central memory and Treg TCRB repertoires appeared more similar in patients than in healthy donors. TCRB CDR3s from Type 1 diabetes patients were moderately but significantly shorter in all four CD4+ subsets. When VDJ junctions were examined, type 1 diabetes patients showed fewer insertions and more deletions.

The V gene's germline CDR1 is SGHTA and CDR2 FQGNSA. The V segment lost 5 bases and the J segment 4 bases; nucleotides outside the gene matches: 8. CDR3 length equals 15 residues. The study reverse transcribed the entire isolated RNA, so it sequenced expressed TCRB transcripts. Some clones are missing from TCRdb's copy, which holds only in-frame ones; the method was immunoSEQ multiplex PCR. The sample includes 400,000 to 600,000 clones, roughly 30% of them seen just once. As concerns this clone: Its antigen is not known.

Based on CD45RO/CCR7/CD25/CD127/CD95/CD27, CD4+ regulatory, stem cell-like memory, naive and central memory cells were sorted. This chain links TRBV7-2 with TRBJ2-3, with TRBD1 matching over 8 bases. This sequence was found in a man between 18 and 35 years old in good health. Material: naive CD4+ T cells from blood. CDR3 DNA sequence: TGTGCCAGCAGCCCACGACAGGGGAGCCCAGATACGCAGTATTTT. Protein sequence: CASSPRQGSPDTQYF.